This TCR beta chain was captured by sequencing in a study of PD-L1 blockade in urothelial cancer. On the study more broadly: Samples came from 3 weeks, at the second dose, and 6 weeks into treatment.

Sample contribution per patient ranged from 1 to 8, covering pretreatment and on-treatment. Germline CDR1 SQVTM, CDR2 ANQGSEA. This CDR3 has 15 amino acids. The junction had 13 bases not matched to a gene; V was cut back by 6 bases and J by 3 bases. Profiling relied on immunoSEQ multiplex PCR, and the TCRdb table lists in-frame clones only, not all of them. The sample contains about 80,000 clones, about 85% of which appear only once. This sample comprised PBMCs, obtained around atezolizumab (anti-PD-L1) treatment. The chain recombines TRBV29-1 with TRBJ2-7; 8 nucleotides agree with TRBD1. The sequence came from a woman between 65 and 79 years old with urothelial cancer. CDR3 in amino acids: CSVRGRTGGIYEQYF. CDR3 DNA: TGCAGCGTCAGGGGGCGAACAGGGGGAATCTACGAGCAGTACTTC.